The entry that follows covers one T cell receptor (beta chain) sequence. Its cognate antigen is unknown. This sample is drawn from a study of T-cell memory formation after mild COVID-19. Broader study findings: Memory cells collected pre-infection included some clones that later responded, suggesting cross-reactive memory joined.

TCRdb analysed the 5' RACE reads with MiXCR anew, one entry per CDR3 protein. Seen here are about 430,000 distinct CDR3 sequences, roughly a quarter observed once, and the top ten hold roughly 8.7%. The CDR3 is 13 amino acids. The V end was cut by 6 bases, the J end by 5 bases, with 14 bases between. The clonotype was recovered from an adult woman who had mild COVID-19 (a few samples of this study predate the infection). Cell type and time point are not known. The V gene is TRBV12-3 or TRBV12-4, the J gene TRBJ2-7; possibly TRBD2 for D (5 bases). Material for sequencing was PBMCs or a T cell subset sorted from them (not recorded which). CDR3 residues: CASSPLRAHEQYF. The DNA of the CDR3 is TGTGCCAGCAGCCCCTTGCGGGCCCACGAGCAGTACTTC.